This T cell receptor beta chain was sequenced during a study of cytomegalovirus exposure and HLA in healthy donors. Primers included in the PCR were 60 Vbeta and 13 Jbeta primers. Repertoires were generated with immunoSEQ multiplex PCR, while TCRdb's copy carries only in-frame clones and drops some. The table lists more than 140,000 clones, more than 60% of them singletons. Germline CDR1 SQVTM, CDR2 ANQGSEA. This CDR3 contains 12 residues. The sample consisted of PBMCs. This rearrangement joins TRBV29-1 to TRBJ2-3; the D gene is possibly TRBD1 (5 bases). This clonotype was sampled from a female donor in good health and CMV-seronegative. The CDR3: CTYRTLSDTQYF. Written as DNA, the CDR3 is TGCACCTACAGGACACTTTCAGATACGCAGTATTTT.